This TCR beta chain was retrieved from a study of shared clonotypes between healthy human individuals. Study results and limitations: With a few donors compared, 4.5% to 6.5% of naive CD4 clonotypes were shared.

The germline V gene encodes CDR1 SGHTA and CDR2 FQGNSA. The CDR3 is made up of 16 amino acids. V was pared by 4 bases and J by 3 bases, with 4 bases of the junction left unmatched. Of note for this clone: Its antigen is as yet unknown.

Data came from immunoSEQ multiplex PCR; TCRdb stores just in-frame clones and leaves some out. Here the sample spans 2 million to 3 million clones, 80% to 95% being singletons. The chain recombines TRBV7-2 with TRBJ1-3; 12 nucleotides match TRBD1. The sequence came from a man between 18 and 29 years old in good health. Some clones in this sample may be carry-over from other donors' samples. The sample taken for sequencing was naive CD4+ T cells from PBMCs. Subset in this sample: CD45RA+ positively selected. CDR3 in amino acids: CASSWDRGLVGNTIYF. CDR3 bases: TGTGCCAGCAGCTGGGACAGGGGGCTGGTTGGAAACACCATATATTTT.